A single sample is the source of the 21 T cell receptor beta chains below, sequenced in a study of T-cell memory formation after mild COVID-19. TCRdb processed the 5' RACE reads anew with MiXCR; each CDR3 protein has one entry. The sample lists 470,000 or so distinct CDR3 sequences, around a sixth occurring once. Material: PBMCs or a T cell subset sorted from them (not recorded which). These receptors were taken from an adult woman who had mild COVID-19 (a few samples of this study predate the infection). Cell type and time point are not known.

The rearrangement uses TRBV11-2 and TRBJ2-1; D possibly corresponds to TRBD1 (6 bases). Trimming pared 0 bases from V and 8 bases from J, leaving 14 bases between. Germline V gene data show CDR1 as SGHAT and CDR2 as FQNNGV. The CDR3 totals 15 residues. The CDR3 bases are TGTGCCAGCAGCTTAGAGACAGGATGGAACGATGAGCAGTTCTTC. Translated, it gives CASSLETGWNDEQFF.

Concerning this clonotype itself: A much larger clone lies a single base off, so this may be a read error. The CDR3 region is CAISPSWGSTDTQYF. The DNA of the CDR3 is TGTGCCATCAGTCCTAGCTGGGGAAGCACAGATACGCAGTATTTT. The chain links TRBV10-3 to TRBJ2-3, with D perhaps matching TRBD2 (5 bases). The CDR3 is made up of 15 amino acids. Trimming stripped 5 bases from V and 0 bases from J, with 12 bases between. Germline values: CDR1 ENHRY, CDR2 SYGVKD.

V usage is TRBV5-5 and J usage is TRBJ1-5; no reliable D call. Deletions cut 4 bases from V and 2 bases from J, with 13 bases between. The CDR3 runs 15 residues. CDR1 is SGHKS and CDR2 is YYEKEE in the germline V gene (reference sequence). The CDR3 here is CASSNQVAGNQPQHF. CDR3 coding DNA: TGTGCCAGCAGCAACCAGGTGGCGGGCAATCAGCCCCAGCATTTT.

This clonotype was seen a handful of times. The genes are TRBV29-1 and TRBJ1-3; D might be TRBD1 (5 bases). CDR1 is SQVTM and CDR2 is ANQGSEA in the germline V gene. V dropped 1 base and J dropped 0 bases, with 13 bases sitting between them. CDR3 size: 16 residues. For the CDR3, the DNA is TGCAGCGTTGAAGTCGGACGGGGGTTCTCTGGAAACACCATATATTTT. Protein product: CSVEVGRGFSGNTIYF.

This clonotype was seen more than once but under ten times. This chain joins TRBV6-6 and TRBJ2-7; D may be TRBD2 (5 bases). In germline, CDR1 is MNHNY, CDR2 SVGAGI (reference sequence). The CDR3 extends over 15 amino acids. V lost 6 bases, J lost 5 bases, and 20 bases lay in between. The CDR3 loop is CASRTGLNRLHEQYF. In nucleotides, the CDR3 is TGTGCCAGCAGGACCGGACTTAACCGCCTCCACGAGCAGTACTTC.

The chain joins TRBV5-6 to TRBJ2-7; 7 nucleotides line up with TRBD1. Germline CDR1 reads SGHDT; CDR2 reads YYEEEE. There are 14 residues in the CDR3. V was pared by 0 bases and J by 6 bases, with 6 bases of the junction left unmatched. The CDR3 nucleotides are TGTGCCAGCAGCTTGGACACAGGGGTCGGCGAGCAGTACTTC. Its translation: CASSLDTGVGEQYF.

This clonotype was seen more than once but under ten times. The CDR3 DNA reads as TGTGCCAGCAGCCATCTAGCGGCCTACGAGCAGTACTTC. Its translation is CASSHLAAYEQYF. V usage is TRBV7-9 and J usage is TRBJ2-7, with 7 bases identical to TRBD2. In germline, CDR1 is SEHNR, CDR2 FQNEAQ (reference sequence). This CDR3 is 13 amino acids long. Unmatched junction bases numbered 3, after V lost 5 bases and J lost 2 bases.

The chain combines TRBV29-1 with TRBJ2-7, with unresolved D. Trimming pared 3 bases from V and 3 bases from J, leaving 12 bases between. This CDR3 has 13 amino acids. CDR1 is SQVTM, CDR2 ANQGSEA, per germline. CDR3 sequence reads: CSVDVGLNYEQYF. CDR3 sequence (DNA): TGCAGCGTTGACGTAGGGCTCAACTACGAGCAGTACTTC.

This clonotype was observed a handful of times. This chain connects TRBV4-2 to TRBJ2-7; tentatively, D is TRBD1 (6 bases). V was cut by 2 bases and J by 3 bases, with 14 bases left in between. Germline V gene sequence: CDR1 LGHNA, CDR2 YNFKEQ. The CDR3 has 15 residues. The CDR3 bases are TGTGCCAGCAGCCAATCGTCGAGGGGGATCTACGAGCAGTACTTC. Translated: CASSQSSRGIYEQYF.

This clonotype came up a few times. The rearrangement links TRBV20-1 to TRBJ2-7; 11 bases are a match to TRBD2. Germline assignment: CDR1 DFQATT and CDR2 SNEGSKA (reference sequence). V shed 0 bases and J 6 bases; nucleotides not matched to a gene: 7. The CDR3 loop spans 15 amino acids. This chain's CDR3 is CSARDSGRAGVEQYF. The CDR3 DNA follows: TGCAGTGCTAGAGATAGCGGGAGGGCCGGGGTCGAGCAGTACTTC.

This clonotype was seen only a few times. The CDR3 sequence is CSVGPRAGLRQETQYF. In DNA form, the CDR3 reads TGCAGCGTTGGCCCGAGGGCGGGACTTAGACAAGAGACCCAGTACTTC. This chain uses TRBV29-1 with TRBJ2-5; the D gene is possibly TRBD2 (6 bases). Trimming cost V 4 bases and J 2 bases, with 20 bases left between them. This CDR3 contains 16 residues. Germline CDR1 and CDR2: SQVTM and ANQGSEA.

This chain links TRBV20-1 with TRBJ2-3; tentatively, D is TRBD2 (5 bases). Deletions cut 0 bases from V and 2 bases from J, with 12 bases between. The CDR3 has 15 amino acids. The V gene's germline CDR1 is DFQATT and CDR2 SNEGSKA (reference sequence). CDR3 residues: CSAREYGLPTDTQYF. The CDR3 coding sequence is TGCAGTGCTAGAGAGTACGGACTTCCCACAGATACGCAGTATTTT.

There are a few counts of this clonotype. V gene TRBV7-2 combines with J gene TRBJ2-2; D possibly corresponds to TRBD1 (5 bases). Between the trimmed V and J ends, which lost 0 bases and 4 bases, there was a span of 12 bases. Looked up from germline, CDR1 is SGHTA and CDR2 is FQGNSA. The length of the CDR3 is 16 residues. The CDR3 is CASSLAGPRVTGELFF. The CDR3 DNA follows: TGTGCCAGCAGCTTAGCAGGCCCCAGGGTCACCGGGGAGCTGTTTTTT.

This clonotype has more than one count but fewer than ten. V is TRBV6-6 and J is TRBJ1-1; tentatively, D is TRBD1 (5 bases). The CDR3 extends over 14 amino acids. Trimming stripped 6 bases from V and 7 bases from J, with 18 bases between. The germline V gene has CDR1 MNHNY and CDR2 SVGAGI (reference sequence). CDR3 residues: CASRPVGGDGEAFF. As DNA, the CDR3 is TGTGCCAGCAGACCCGTGGGGGGGGATGGTGAAGCTTTCTTT.

This clonotype was counted between two and nine times. This chain connects TRBV6-4 to TRBJ2-1; perhaps D is TRBD1 or TRBD2 (5 bases each). This CDR3 has 14 amino acids. CDR1 and CDR2 (germline): MRHNA, SNTAGT. The germline V and J ends were trimmed by 0 bases and 9 bases, with 12 bases remaining between them. The CDR3 region is CASSDSIERGEQFF. CDR3 coding DNA: TGTGCCAGCAGTGACTCGATCGAGAGGGGTGAGCAGTTCTTC.

V usage is TRBV6-6 and J usage is TRBJ2-5; tentative D call: TRBD1 (5 bases). The CDR3 sequence is 18 residues long. Trimming removed 2 bases from V and 2 bases from J, with 21 bases in between. Germline-derived CDR1 and CDR2 are MNHNY and SVGAGI (reference sequence). CDR3 region: CASSYNSGPGILQETQYF. As DNA, the CDR3 is TGTGCCAGCAGTTACAATTCAGGGCCAGGGATCCTGCAAGAGACCCAGTACTTC.

The table lists this clonotype with a few counts. The rearrangement uses TRBV12-3 or TRBV12-4 and TRBJ2-1; tentatively, D is TRBD1 (6 bases). This CDR3 is 17 amino acids long. V was cut by 5 bases and J by 3 bases, with 20 bases left in between. DNA for the CDR3: TGTGCCAGCAGTCCCCCAGGGGTGGGGAGTCTCTACAATGAGCAGTTCTTC. As protein: CASSPPGVGSLYNEQFF.

This clonotype was counted only a few times. The chain uses TRBV5-4 and TRBJ2-7; perhaps TRBD1 as D (6 bases). CDR3 length: 15 residues. CDR1 and CDR2 (germline): SGHNT, YYREEE (reference sequence). Between the trimmed V and J ends, which lost 4 bases and 2 bases, there was a span of 16 bases. The CDR3, as DNA: TGTGCCAGCAGCCCGTTTTCGCAGGGGCCCTACGAGCAGTACTTC. Translating gives CASSPFSQGPYEQYF.

V usage is TRBV20-1 and J usage is TRBJ2-5, with D possibly called TRBD1 or TRBD2 (5 bases each). The V end lost 5 bases, the J end lost 5 bases, and 18 bases lay between the germline ends. Germline CDR1 is DFQATT and CDR2 is SNEGSKA (reference sequence). The CDR3 consists of 14 residues. The CDR3 protein is CSAAGTQPGETQYF. CDR3 nucleotides: TGCAGTGCTGCCGGGACCCAACCGGGGGAGACCCAGTACTTC.

This clonotype occurred a few times. CDR3 in amino acids: CASTSASGYTF. DNA of the CDR3: TGTGCCAGTACGTCCGCATCTGGCTACACCTTC. The V and J genes are TRBV19 and TRBJ1-2; no clear D gene. CDR3 length equals 11 residues. Trimming left V 7 bases short and J 7 bases short, with 10 bases between. Germline values: CDR1 LNHDA, CDR2 SQIVND (reference sequence).

The gene calls are TRBV10-3 and TRBJ2-7; possible D gene TRBD1, 6 bases. CDR1 is ENHRY and CDR2 is SYGVKD in the germline V gene. The CDR3 spans 14 residues. Between the trimmed V and J ends, which lost 7 bases and 0 bases, there was a span of 13 bases. The CDR3 DNA is TGTGCCATCACGACAGGCACCCCCTCCTACGAGCAGTACTTC. Protein sequence: CAITTGTPSYEQYF.